This TCR beta chain comes out of a study of cytomegalovirus exposure and HLA in healthy donors. Whole-study results and caveats: With DRB1 most and HLA-C fewest, TCR association rates differed between HLA loci in a later analysis. In a later analysis, an Asian-associated ancestry cluster reportedly showed fewer N-insertions than the approximately 620-donor mean.

V gave up 3 bases and J gave up 4 bases; unmatched junction bases: 8. Germline V gene lookup returns CDR1 SNHLY and CDR2 FYNNEI. This CDR3 region has 15 residues. Participants comprised healthy donors of bone marrow. In regard to this clone: Its specificity is unknown.

PCR used 60 Vbeta primers and 13 Jbeta primers. Clones were read by immunoSEQ multiplex PCR, and TCRdb kept only the in-frame ones, dropping some. The table records about 160,000 clones, about two thirds of them present only once. The sample comprised PBMCs. The rearrangement links TRBV2 to TRBJ1-2, with 7 positions matching TRBD1. The TCR originated in a woman in her thirties in good health and CMV-seronegative. In DNA, the CDR3 is TGTGCCAGCAGTGAGTCGGGACAGATATCCTATGGCTACACCTTC. This codes for CASSESGQISYGYTF.